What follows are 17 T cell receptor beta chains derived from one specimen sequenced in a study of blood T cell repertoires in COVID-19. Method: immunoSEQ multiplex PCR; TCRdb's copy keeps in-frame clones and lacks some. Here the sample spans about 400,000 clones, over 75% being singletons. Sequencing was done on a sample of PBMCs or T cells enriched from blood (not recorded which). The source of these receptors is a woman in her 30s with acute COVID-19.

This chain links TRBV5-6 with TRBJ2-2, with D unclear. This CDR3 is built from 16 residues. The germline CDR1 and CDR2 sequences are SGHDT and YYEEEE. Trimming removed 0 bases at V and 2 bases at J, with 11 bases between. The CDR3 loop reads CASSLARGVNTGELFF. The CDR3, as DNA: TGTGCCAGCAGCTTGGCTAGAGGAGTCAACACCGGGGAGCTGTTTTTT. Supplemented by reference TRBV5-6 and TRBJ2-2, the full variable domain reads DAGVTQSPTHLIKTRGQQVTLRCSPKSGHDTVSWYQQALGQGPQFIFQYYEEEERQRGNFPDRFSGHQFPNYSSELNVNALLLGDSALYLCASSLARGVNTGELFFGEGSRLTVL.

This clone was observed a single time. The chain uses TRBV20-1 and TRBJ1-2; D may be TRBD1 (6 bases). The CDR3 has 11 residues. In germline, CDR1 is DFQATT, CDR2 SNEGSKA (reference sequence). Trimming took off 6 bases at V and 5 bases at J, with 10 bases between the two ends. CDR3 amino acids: CSALQGYGYTF. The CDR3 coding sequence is TGCAGTGCCCTGCAGGGGTATGGCTACACCTTC.

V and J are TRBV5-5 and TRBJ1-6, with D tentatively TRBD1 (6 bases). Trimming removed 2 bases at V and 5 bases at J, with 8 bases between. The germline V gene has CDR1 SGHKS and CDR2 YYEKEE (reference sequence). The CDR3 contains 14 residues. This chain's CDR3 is CASSLQGNNSPLHF. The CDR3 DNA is TGTGCCAGCAGCTTACAGGGAAATAATTCACCCCTCCACTTT.

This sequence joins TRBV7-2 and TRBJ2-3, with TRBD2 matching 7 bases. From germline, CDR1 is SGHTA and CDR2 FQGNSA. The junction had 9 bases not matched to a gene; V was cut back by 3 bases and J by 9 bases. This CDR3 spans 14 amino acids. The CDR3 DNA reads TGTGCCAGCAGCTTCACTAGCGTTGGTAGCACGCAGTATTTT. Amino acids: CASSFTSVGSTQYF.

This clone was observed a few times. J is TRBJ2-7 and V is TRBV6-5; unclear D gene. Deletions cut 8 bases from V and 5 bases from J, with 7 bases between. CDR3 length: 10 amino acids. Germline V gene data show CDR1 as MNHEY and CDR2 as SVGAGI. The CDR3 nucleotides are TGTGCCAGCGGTCGGGACGAGCAGTACTTC. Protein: CASGRDEQYF.

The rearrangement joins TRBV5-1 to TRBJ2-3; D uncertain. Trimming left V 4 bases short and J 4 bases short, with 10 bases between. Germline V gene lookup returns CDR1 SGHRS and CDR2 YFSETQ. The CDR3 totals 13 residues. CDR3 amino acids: CASSQTWADTQYF. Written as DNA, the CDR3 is TGCGCCAGCAGCCAGACATGGGCAGATACGCAGTATTTT.

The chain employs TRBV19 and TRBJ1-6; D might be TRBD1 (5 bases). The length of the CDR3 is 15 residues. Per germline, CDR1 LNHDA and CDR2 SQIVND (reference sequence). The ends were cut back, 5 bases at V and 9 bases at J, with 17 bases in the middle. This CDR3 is CASSWRRGISSPLHF. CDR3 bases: TGTGCCAGTAGTTGGCGGCGGGGGATCAGTTCACCCCTCCACTTT.

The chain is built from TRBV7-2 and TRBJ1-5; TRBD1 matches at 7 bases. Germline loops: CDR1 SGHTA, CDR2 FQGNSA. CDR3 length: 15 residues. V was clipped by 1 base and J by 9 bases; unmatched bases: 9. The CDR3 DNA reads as TGTGCCAGCAGCTTAGGACAGGGAGGTACCCGGCCCCAGCATTTT. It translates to CASSLGQGGTRPQHF.

The CDR3 DNA follows: TGTGCCAGCAGTGGGCAGGGTCCCTACGAGCAGTACTTC. This sequence encodes CASSGQGPYEQYF. The V gene is TRBV2, the J gene TRBJ2-7, with TRBD1 as a possible D gene (5 bases). The germline gives CDR1 SNHLY, CDR2 FYNNEI. Trimming pared 4 bases from V and 2 bases from J, leaving 9 bases between. The CDR3 length is 13 residues. The complete variable domain, with remaining parts taken from reference TRBV2 and TRBJ2-7, reads EPEVTQTPSHQVTQMGQEVILRCVPISNHLYFYWYRQILGQKVEFLVSFYNNEISEKSEIFDDQFSVERPDGSNFTLKIRSTKLEDSAMYFCASSGQGPYEQYFGPGTRLTVT.

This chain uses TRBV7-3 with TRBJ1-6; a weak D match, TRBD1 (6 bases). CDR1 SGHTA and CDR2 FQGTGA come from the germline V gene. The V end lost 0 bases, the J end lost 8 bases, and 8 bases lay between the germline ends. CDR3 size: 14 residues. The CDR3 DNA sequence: TGTGCCAGCAGCTTAACGCACAGGGATTCACCCCTCCACTTT. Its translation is CASSLTHRDSPLHF. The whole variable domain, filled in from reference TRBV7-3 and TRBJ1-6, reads GAGVSQTPSNKVTEKGKYVELRCDPISGHTALYWYRQSLGQGPEFLIYFQGTGAADDSGLPNDRFFAVRPEGSVSTLKIQRTERGDSAVYLCASSLTHRDSPLHFGNGTRLTVT.

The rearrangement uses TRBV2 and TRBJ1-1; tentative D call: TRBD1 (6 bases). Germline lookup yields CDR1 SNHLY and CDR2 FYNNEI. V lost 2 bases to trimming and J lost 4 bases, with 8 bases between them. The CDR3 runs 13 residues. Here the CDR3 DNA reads TGTGCCAGCAGTGAACTAGGGGGCACTGAAGCTTTCTTT. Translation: CASSELGGTEAFF.

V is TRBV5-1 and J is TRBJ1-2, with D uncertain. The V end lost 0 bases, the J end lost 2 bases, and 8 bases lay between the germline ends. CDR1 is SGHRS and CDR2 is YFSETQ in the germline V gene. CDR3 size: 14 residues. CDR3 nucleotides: TGCGCCAGCAGCTTGGTGGGGAGGAACTATGGCTACACCTTC. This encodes CASSLVGRNYGYTF.

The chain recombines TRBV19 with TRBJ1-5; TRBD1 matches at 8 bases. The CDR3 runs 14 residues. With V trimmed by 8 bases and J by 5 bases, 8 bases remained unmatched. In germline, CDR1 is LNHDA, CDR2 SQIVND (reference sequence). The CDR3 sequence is CASRDRGDYQPQHF. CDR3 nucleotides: TGTGCCAGTCGAGACAGGGGCGACTATCAGCCCCAGCATTTT.

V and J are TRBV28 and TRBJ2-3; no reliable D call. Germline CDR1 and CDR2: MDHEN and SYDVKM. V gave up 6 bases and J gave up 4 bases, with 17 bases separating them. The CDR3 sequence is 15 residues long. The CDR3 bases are TGTGCCAGCAGCCCACTGGGTCTAGTAGCAGATACGCAGTATTTT. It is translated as CASSPLGLVADTQYF. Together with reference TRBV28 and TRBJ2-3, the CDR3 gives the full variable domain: DVKVTQSSRYLVKRTGEKVFLECVQDMDHENMFWYRQDPGLGLRLIYFSYDVKMKEKGDIPEGYSVSREKKERFSLILESASTNQTSMYLCASSPLGLVADTQYFGPGTRLTVL.

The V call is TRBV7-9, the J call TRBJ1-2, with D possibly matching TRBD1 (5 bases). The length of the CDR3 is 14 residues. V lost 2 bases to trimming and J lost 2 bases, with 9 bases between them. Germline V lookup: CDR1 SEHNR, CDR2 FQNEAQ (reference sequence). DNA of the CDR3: TGTGCCAGCAGCTTATCGACAGAGAACTATGGCTACACCTTC. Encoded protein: CASSLSTENYGYTF.

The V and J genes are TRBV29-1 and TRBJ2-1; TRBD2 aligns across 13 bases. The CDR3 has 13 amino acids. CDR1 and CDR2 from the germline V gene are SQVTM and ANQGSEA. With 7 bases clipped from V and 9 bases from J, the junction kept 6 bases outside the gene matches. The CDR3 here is CSAVLAGGVEQFF. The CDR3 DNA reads TGCAGCGCAGTACTAGCGGGGGGGGTTGAGCAGTTCTTC.

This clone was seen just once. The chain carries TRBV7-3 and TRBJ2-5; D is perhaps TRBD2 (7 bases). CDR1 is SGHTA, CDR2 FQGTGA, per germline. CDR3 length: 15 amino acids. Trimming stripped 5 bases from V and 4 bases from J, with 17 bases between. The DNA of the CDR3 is TGTGCCAGCAGCCCGGGCCGGGGGGCGGTAGAGACCCAGTACTTC. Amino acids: CASSPGRGAVETQYF.